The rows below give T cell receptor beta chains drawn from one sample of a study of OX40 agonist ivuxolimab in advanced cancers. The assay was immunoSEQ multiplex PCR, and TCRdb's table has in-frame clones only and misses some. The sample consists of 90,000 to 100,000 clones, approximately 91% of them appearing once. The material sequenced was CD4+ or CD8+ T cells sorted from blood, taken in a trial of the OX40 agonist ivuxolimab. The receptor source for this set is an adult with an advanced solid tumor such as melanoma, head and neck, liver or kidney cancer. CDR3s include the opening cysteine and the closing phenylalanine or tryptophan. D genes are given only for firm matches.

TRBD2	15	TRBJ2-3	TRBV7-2	CASSPTSGRADTQYF
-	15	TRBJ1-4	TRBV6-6	CASSDSTGGHEKLFF
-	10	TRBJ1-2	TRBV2	CASQEYGYTF
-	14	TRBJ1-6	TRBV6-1	CASSGGQVGSPLHF
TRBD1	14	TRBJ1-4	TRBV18	CASSPWTGGEKLFF
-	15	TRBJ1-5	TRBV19	CASSFAGGRNQPQHF
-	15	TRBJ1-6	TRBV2	CASSDIGSYNSPLHF
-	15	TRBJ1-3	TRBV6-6	CASSYWPGAGNTIYF
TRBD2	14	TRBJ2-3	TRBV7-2	CASTPQRDLGTQYF
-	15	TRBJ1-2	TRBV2	CASKERKQGGYGYTF
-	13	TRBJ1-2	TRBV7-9	CASSLQGHDGYTF
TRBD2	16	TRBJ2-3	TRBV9	CASSGGLAGVKDTQYF
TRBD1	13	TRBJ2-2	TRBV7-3	CASSTGDTGELFF
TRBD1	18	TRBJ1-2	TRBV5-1	CASSPGPGQGTRGYGYTF
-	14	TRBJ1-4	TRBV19	CASTTPRGNEKLFF
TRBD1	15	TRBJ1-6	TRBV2	CASSEEGQGGSPLHF
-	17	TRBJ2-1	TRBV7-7	CASSLGGVAAGYNEQFF
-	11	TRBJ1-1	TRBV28	CASSLQTEAFF
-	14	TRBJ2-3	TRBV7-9	CASSLVPGTDTQYF
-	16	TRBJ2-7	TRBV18	CASSPGGPLPSYEQYF
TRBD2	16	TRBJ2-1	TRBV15	CATSRWTSGSTSEQFF
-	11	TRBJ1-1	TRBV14	CASSWGTEAFF
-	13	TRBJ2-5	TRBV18	CASSPGDQETQYF
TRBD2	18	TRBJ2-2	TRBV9	CASSVGLAGGANTGELFF
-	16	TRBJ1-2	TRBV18	CASSPRAGSRSYGYTF
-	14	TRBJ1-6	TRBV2	CASSDPSYGSPLHF
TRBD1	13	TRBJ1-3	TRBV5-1	CASSPGQGDTIYF
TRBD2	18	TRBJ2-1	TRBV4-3	CASSQDRTSGSLGNEQFF
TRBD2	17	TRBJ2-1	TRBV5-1	CASSPGGLAGGRDEQFF
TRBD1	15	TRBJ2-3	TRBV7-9	CASNPEDRVTDTQYF
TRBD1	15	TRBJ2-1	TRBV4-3	CASSPGQGKLDEQFF
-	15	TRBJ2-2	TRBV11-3	CASSLSPRNTGELFF
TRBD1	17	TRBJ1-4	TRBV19	CASSGQTGTATNEKLFF
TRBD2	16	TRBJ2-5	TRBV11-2	CASSPLGREGAETQYF
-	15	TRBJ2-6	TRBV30	CAWSGIPSGANVLTF
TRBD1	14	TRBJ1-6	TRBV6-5	CASSRDRGQRPLHF
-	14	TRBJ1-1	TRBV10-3	CAISESKWAPEAFF